What follows describes a single TCR beta chain. This clonotype was recorded at least ten times. The antigen this receptor binds is unknown. Base qualities were left out, and no much larger clone turns up one base away. Interpreted using the paper, the time point label stands for: persistent/refractory GD, antithyroid drugs over 5 years with positive TRAb. RNA was extracted from PBMCs in TRIzol for both TCR sequencing and RNA sequencing. Graves' disease was diagnosed according to American Thyroid Association guidelines. The patients came from an endocrinology department in Xi'an, China. From each patient, roughly 9 milliliters of peripheral blood was collected into an EDTA anticoagulant tube. Ficoll Paque Plus density gradient separation was used to isolate PBMCs, and no further T cell sorting was done. An Agilent 2100 Bioanalyzer and agarose gel were used to check RNA quality, while a NanoDrop 2000 measured RNA concentration.

This sample was included in a study of regulatory T cells in long-lasting Graves disease (dated by TCRdb to the early 2020s). Background on the whole study: Persistent Graves' disease meant more than 5 years of antithyroid drug treatment with TSH receptor autoantibodies that stayed positive. Persistent Graves' disease patients in the clinical cohort had taken antithyroid drugs for roughly ten years on average. Peripheral blood TCR sequencing and RNA sequencing compared persistent Graves' disease patients with newly diagnosed Graves' disease patients. A total of around 35 samples underwent TCR sequencing, from roughly 13 patients with persistent Graves' disease and approximately 20 patients with newly diagnosed Graves' disease. The study took place in China and was registered as a clinical trial.

Beyond this particular receptor, the publication reports: More public clonotypes were shared among persistent patients (about 2,800) than among newly diagnosed patients (roughly 1,000). Persistent Graves' disease patients showed lower TCR Shannon entropy and fewer highly expanded clones than newly diagnosed patients, suggesting clonal expansion. Sequencing and analysis were limited to the TCR beta chain. The authors acknowledged the small sample size as a limitation that may reduce accuracy. The study examined only peripheral blood because the primary lesion, thyroid tissue, could not be accessed. Persistent disease showed preferential use of TRBV28, TRBJ1-2 and TRBJ2-5, whereas newly diagnosed disease favored TRBV20-1 and TRBJ2-1.

Libraries were constructed by multiplex PCR. The data were produced on an Illumina HiSeq 4000. iRepertoire HTBI primers and Arm-PCR amplification of CDR3 regions were used to construct TCR beta libraries. PCR products were gel purified before sequencing. Per the authors' processing: Gene usage analysis of CDR3 amino acid clonotypes used the roughly 62 TRBV and 12 to 15 TRBJ segments found across samples. COPE and FqMerger were used to merge filtered high-quality paired reads into contigs. Contigs were aligned with BLAST to IMGT TRBV, TRBD and TRBJ reference genes, and CDR3 was defined per IMGT. Any clonotype with a frequency above 0.1% was counted as a highly expanded clone. Shannon entropy served as the measure of repertoire diversity, while the Gini coefficient captured V-J evenness. A clonotype found in more than one individual was treated as public. The public reads were reprocessed in TCRdb via fastp at Q25 and MiXCR, keeping in-frame beta chains. CDR3 protein duplicates are merged, each entry listing the most common genes and DNA. The V and J calls and clone size come from TCRdb's table, not from the authors' own analysis. This sample is represented by about 430,000 distinct CDR3 sequences; under 25% of them were singletons. More than 13% of the sample lies in the top ten.

V and J lose 3 bases and 4 bases, and a span of 9 bases separates them. Sequences MNHEY (CDR1) and SMNVEV (CDR2) are obtained from the germline V gene (reference sequence). Reading from cysteine to phenylalanine, the CDR3 counts 13 amino acids. The read is trimmed to its CDR3 DNA, 39 bases read in frame from base 1. The receptor's source is a female donor with Graves disease. The sequencing used peripheral blood mononuclear cells (PBMCs), collected when the disease was refractory, from a patient treated with antithyroid drugs. The chain is assembled from TRBV27 and TRBJ2-5, with an unclear D gene assignment. In nucleotides, the sequence is TGTGCCAGCAGTTTGTGGCCACTAGAGACCCAGTACTTC. This yields the protein CASSLWPLETQYF.